The 22 T cell receptor beta chains below were found in one sample sequenced in a study of Ad26.COV2.S vaccination and SARS-CoV-2 variants. Profiling relied on immunoSEQ multiplex PCR, and the TCRdb table lists in-frame clones only, not all of them. This sample has 350,000 to 600,000 clones; approximately 90% occur once, and the top ten carry around 1.8%. Treatment noted: 15 to 20 received Ad26.COV2.S at low or high dose, single or two shots; about 5 received placebo; per-sample allocation not given. Sampling was performed 63 days after the first vaccine or placebo injection. The source was peripheral blood, collected in a trial of Ad26.COV2.S vaccine versus placebo. These receptors all stem from a person aged 18-65 years who received the Ad26.COV2.S COVID-19 vaccine or a placebo.

This CDR3 is CASSPSRPGNTIYF. As DNA, the CDR3 is TGTGCCAGCAGTCCGTCCCGTCCTGGAAACACCATATATTTT. The chain combines TRBV7-9 with TRBJ1-3; D ambiguous. This CDR3 is built from 14 residues. Germline values: CDR1 SEHNR, CDR2 FQNEAQ (reference sequence). Trimming removed 6 bases at V and 2 bases at J, with 11 bases between. The whole variable domain, filled in from reference TRBV7-9 and TRBJ1-3, reads DTGVSQNPRHKITKRGQNVTFRCDPISEHNRLYWYRQTLGQGPEFLTYFQNEAQLEKSRLLSDRFSAERPKGSFSTLEIQRTEQGDSAMYLCASSPSRPGNTIYFGEGSWLTVV.

This chain links TRBV5-1 with TRBJ1-4; D is uncertain. Trimming removed 4 bases from V and 0 bases from J, with 16 bases in between. The germline V gene encodes CDR1 SGHRS and CDR2 YFSETQ. The CDR3 extends over 17 amino acids. CDR3 coding DNA: TGCGCCAGCAGCCTGGGCTTTTGGGGAGCAACTAATGAAAAACTGTTTTTT. As protein: CASSLGFWGATNEKLFF.

The CDR3 here is CASSIGEYQPQHF. The CDR3 DNA reads as TGTGCCAGTAGTATCGGGGAATATCAGCCCCAGCATTTT. The chain carries TRBV19 and TRBJ1-5; D not resolved. The CDR3 runs 13 residues. The germline V gene has CDR1 LNHDA and CDR2 SQIVND (reference sequence). Trimming removed 3 bases at V and 5 bases at J, with 8 bases between.

V is TRBV15 and J is TRBJ2-2; D is unclear. V lost 1 base to trimming and J lost 6 bases, with 9 bases between them. The CDR3 has 14 amino acids. Germline V lookup: CDR1 LNHNV, CDR2 YYDKDF (reference sequence). CDR3 region: CATSRAEGSGELFF. Here the CDR3 DNA reads TGTGCCACCAGCAGAGCGGAAGGCTCCGGGGAGCTGTTTTTT.

The V and J genes are TRBV30 and TRBJ1-1; 10 positions match TRBD1. Losses at the gene ends were 8 bases for V and 1 base for J; bases not matched to a gene: 7. Looked up from germline, CDR1 is GTSNPN and CDR2 is SVGIG (reference sequence). The CDR3 covers 14 residues. CDR3 residues: CASSRDRGNTEAFF. The CDR3 nucleotides read TGTGCCAGCTCACGGGACAGGGGGAACACTGAAGCTTTCTTT.

The chain has TRBV15 and TRBJ1-5; a possible D gene is TRBD1 (5 bases). This CDR3 has 16 residues. The V gene's germline CDR1 is LNHNV and CDR2 YYDKDF (reference sequence). The V end was cut by 0 bases, the J end by 7 bases, with 16 bases between. CDR3 nucleotide sequence: TGTGCCACCAGCAGAGAGGGACCGGGCTCGGAACAGCCCCAGCATTTT. This gives the protein CATSREGPGSEQPQHF.

The gene calls are TRBV4-2 and TRBJ2-3, with D possibly being TRBD1 or TRBD2 (5 bases each). CDR3 length: 17 residues. V was shortened by 1 base and J by 2 bases, with 16 bases between the two germline ends. Germline-derived CDR1 and CDR2 are LGHNA and YNFKEQ. CDR3 coding DNA: TGTGCCAGCAGCCAAGTCGCGCCGGGACCACCCACAGATACGCAGTATTTT. Its protein is CASSQVAPGPPTDTQYF.

This rearrangement joins TRBV6-5 to TRBJ2-1; 7 bases align to TRBD2. V was pared by 5 bases and J by 9 bases, with 4 bases of the junction left unmatched. The germline gives CDR1 MNHEY, CDR2 SVGAGI. The CDR3 has 12 residues. CDR3: CASSTTGGEQFF. In DNA, the CDR3 is TGTGCCAGCAGTACCACGGGGGGTGAGCAGTTCTTC.

The genes are TRBV7-9 and TRBJ1-1; D perhaps matches TRBD1 (5 bases). Germline V gene sequence: CDR1 SEHNR, CDR2 FQNEAQ (reference sequence). V was clipped by 5 bases and J by 3 bases, with 13 bases between them. The CDR3 loop spans 14 amino acids. CDR3 loop: CASSRRGSDTEAFF. In nucleotides, the CDR3 is TGTGCCAGCAGCCGAAGGGGAAGCGACACTGAAGCTTTCTTT.

J is TRBJ1-3 and V is TRBV28, with D hard to call. The CDR3 extends over 14 amino acids. Germline assignment: CDR1 MDHEN and CDR2 SYDVKM. Trimming stripped 6 bases from V and 0 bases from J, with 9 bases between. The CDR3 loop is CASRTTSSGNTIYF. In nucleotides, the CDR3 is TGTGCCAGCAGAACCACCAGCTCTGGAAACACCATATATTTT.

The chain employs TRBV6-1 and TRBJ2-5; TRBD2 agrees at 8 bases. CDR3 size: 16 residues. The trim removed 0 bases at V and 1 base at J, leaving 4 bases unmatched. Germline V gene data show CDR1 as MNHNS and CDR2 as SASEGT. CDR3 sequence reads: CASSEAPRGGQETQYF. As DNA, the CDR3 is TGTGCCAGCAGTGAAGCTCCTCGGGGGGGCCAAGAGACCCAGTACTTC.

This clone was observed a single time. DNA for the CDR3: TGTGCCACCAGCAGATCCCCGGATACGCCACGTTCACCCCTCCACTTT. This sequence encodes CATSRSPDTPRSPLHF. J is TRBJ1-6 and V is TRBV15; D is undetermined. The CDR3 covers 16 residues. Per germline, CDR1 LNHNV and CDR2 YYDKDF (reference sequence). The V gene lost 2 bases and the J gene lost 9 bases, with 17 bases spanning the gap.

The V gene is TRBV13, the J gene TRBJ1-1, with D unresolved. The germline CDR1 and CDR2 sequences are PRHDT and FYEKMQ (reference sequence). With 5 bases removed from V and 7 bases from J, the gap between germline ends came to 8 bases. The CDR3 contains 11 residues. CDR3 DNA sequence: TGTGCCAGCAGCAGTGGCCTTGAAGCTTTCTTT. This encodes CASSSGLEAFF. The full variable domain, in which reference TRBV13 and TRBJ1-1 provide the parts outside the CDR3, is AAGVIQSPRHLIKEKRETATLKCYPIPRHDTVYWYQQGPGQDPQFLISFYEKMQSDKGSIPDRFSAQQFSDYHSELNMSSLELGDSALYFCASSSGLEAFFGQGTRLTVV.

This chain links TRBV24-1 with TRBJ2-1; 8 bases match TRBD2. CDR1 is KGHDR, CDR2 SFDVKD, per germline. J lost 7 bases, V lost 2 bases, and 12 bases had no gene match. The length of the CDR3 is 17 residues. Written as DNA, the CDR3 is TGTGCCACCAGTGATTATGCGACGGGACTAGTCCCGAATGAGCAGTTCTTC. Amino acid sequence: CATSDYATGLVPNEQFF.

This rearrangement joins TRBV6-5 to TRBJ2-7, with D possibly matching TRBD1 (6 bases). Trimming stripped 5 bases from V and 2 bases from J, with 10 bases between. The CDR3 has 13 residues. The germline gives CDR1 MNHEY, CDR2 SVGAGI. Written as DNA, the CDR3 is TGTGCCAGCAGTCACAGGGAGACCTACGAGCAGTACTTC. The encoded protein is CASSHRETYEQYF.

V and J are TRBV15 and TRBJ2-2, with D perhaps TRBD2 (5 bases). V was pared by 1 base and J by 8 bases, with 17 bases between. Germline CDR1 reads LNHNV; CDR2 reads YYDKDF (reference sequence). The length of the CDR3 is 16 residues. The CDR3 reads CATSRGGRSFSGELFF. The CDR3 DNA is TGTGCCACCAGCAGAGGCGGGCGGAGTTTCTCGGGGGAGCTGTTTTTT.

The table lists this clone with a count of one. The V call is TRBV11-3, the J call TRBJ2-1; D may be TRBD1 or TRBD2 (5 bases each). The CDR3 runs 12 residues. V lost 8 bases and J lost 5, with 10 bases in between. CDR1 and CDR2 from the germline V gene are SGHNT and YENEEA. The CDR3 nucleotides are TGTGCCAGCGGGGCTAGCCACAATGAGCAGTTCTTC. Protein product: CASGASHNEQFF.

J is TRBJ1-1 and V is TRBV11-2; maybe TRBD1 (6 bases). Germline values: CDR1 SGHAT, CDR2 FQNNGV. The CDR3 is made up of 15 amino acids. With 4 bases removed from V and 2 bases from J, the gap between germline ends came to 14 bases. The CDR3 loop reads CASSYFSGVNTEAFF. Written as DNA, the CDR3 is TGTGCCAGCAGCTACTTCTCAGGGGTCAACACTGAAGCTTTCTTT. Combining the CDR3 with reference TRBV11-2 and TRBJ1-1 gives the whole variable domain EAGVAQSPRYKIIEKRQSVAFWCNPISGHATLYWYQQILGQGPKLLIQFQNNGVVDDSQLPKDRFSAERLKGVDSTLKIQPAKLEDSAVYLCASSYFSGVNTEAFFGQGTRLTVV.

This clone was seen more than once but under ten times. The V call is TRBV6-2 or TRBV6-3, the J call TRBJ2-7; 8 bases align to TRBD2. CDR1 is MNHEY and CDR2 is SVGEGT in the germline V gene. The CDR3 runs to 15 residues. V lost 2 bases to trimming and J lost 4 bases; unmatched junction nucleotides: 7. CDR3 residues: CASSYPGLGSYEQYF. CDR3 DNA sequence: TGTGCCAGCAGTTACCCGGGACTAGGATCGTACGAGCAGTACTTC.

V usage is TRBV18 and J usage is TRBJ2-7, with 7 bases aligning to TRBD1. V was pared by 1 base and J by 5 bases, with 2 bases of the junction left unmatched. The CDR3 spans 13 residues. Germline-derived CDR1 and CDR2 are KGHSH and LQKENI. Here the CDR3 reads CASSPRQGDEQYF. As DNA, the CDR3 is TGTGCCAGCTCACCACGGCAGGGGGACGAGCAGTACTTC. The full variable domain, in which reference TRBV18 and TRBJ2-7 provide the parts outside the CDR3, is NAGVMQNPRHLVRRRGQEARLRCSPMKGHSHVYWYRQLPEEGLKFMVYLQKENIIDESGMPKERFSAEFPKEGPSILRIQQVVRGDSAAYFCASSPRQGDEQYFGPGTRLTVT.

The chain combines TRBV9 with TRBJ1-2; D is undetermined. Germline CDR1 reads SGDLS; CDR2 reads YYNGEE. CDR3 size: 13 residues. Trimming shortened V by 3 bases and J by 2 bases, and 8 bases separated the two germline ends. CDR3 sequence: CASSGASNYGYTF. Written as DNA, the CDR3 is TGTGCCAGCAGCGGGGCATCCAACTATGGCTACACCTTC.

V is TRBV5-4 and J is TRBJ2-7; 8 nucleotides line up with TRBD2. The CDR3 contains 14 residues. The germline CDR1 and CDR2 sequences are SGHNT and YYREEE (reference sequence). V lost 2 bases, J lost 5 bases, and 6 bases stayed unmatched. The CDR3 is CASSFPGLGDEQYF. The CDR3 DNA reads TGTGCCAGCAGCTTCCCGGGACTAGGGGACGAGCAGTACTTC. Filled out from reference TRBV5-4 and TRBJ2-7, the complete variable domain reads ETGVTQSPTHLIKTRGQQVTLRCSSQSGHNTVSWYQQALGQGPQFIFQYYREEENGRGNFPPRFSGLQFPNYSSELNVNALELDDSALYLCASSFPGLGDEQYFGPGTRLTVT.